These 16 T cell receptor beta chains were sequenced from one sample in a study of breast tumors, draining lymph nodes, adjacent tissues (dated by TCRdb to about 2016). The method behind the library was multiplex PCR. Instrument used: Illumina HiSeq 2000. Using fastp at Q25 and MiXCR, TCRdb reprocessed the public reads and kept productive beta chains. Every entry covers one CDR3 protein and lists the most common genes and DNA from its rows. The sample contains 160,000 or so distinct CDR3 sequences, about 30% of them found a single time. The ten largest make up less than 4% of the sample. Lymph node samples were obtained from the axillary draining lymph nodes of breast cancer patients. The sequenced sample consisted of axillary lymph node tissue. These receptors all stem from a female donor with breast cancer. Some clones in this sample may be carry-over from other donors' samples.

This clonotype has just one count. J is TRBJ2-3 and V is TRBV2; D call uncertain. The CDR3 has 14 residues. V was pared by 6 bases and J by 9 bases, with 19 bases between. Germline V gene data show CDR1 as SNHLY and CDR2 as FYNNEI. The CDR3 DNA reads TGTGCCAGCAGCCAAACCCTCGGAAATAAGACGCAGTATTTT. It translates to CASSQTLGNKTQYF.

The genes are TRBV19 and TRBJ1-1; D not resolved. In germline, CDR1 is LNHDA, CDR2 SQIVND (reference sequence). Trimming removed 5 bases at V and 4 bases at J, with 17 bases between. The CDR3 spans 15 residues. The CDR3 loop is CASSVIGEWGTEAFF. In nucleotides, the CDR3 is TGTGCCAGTAGTGTAATAGGTGAGTGGGGCACTGAAGCTTTCTTT.

In its sample, this clonotype was seen many times. The chain links TRBV5-8 to TRBJ2-5; D might be TRBD2 (5 bases). Trimming left V 0 bases short and J 5 bases short, with 14 bases between. Germline V gives CDR1 SGHTS, CDR2 YDEGEE. This CDR3 has 15 residues. CDR3 loop: CASSLARAEAETQYF. The CDR3 nucleotides are TGTGCCAGCAGCTTGGCTAGGGCGGAGGCGGAGACCCAGTACTTC.

This clonotype has only a few counts. The chain couples TRBV19 to TRBJ1-3, with TRBD1 as a possible D gene (5 bases). The V gene's germline CDR1 is LNHDA and CDR2 SQIVND (reference sequence). The CDR3 spans 15 residues. The V gene lost 1 base and the J gene lost 7 bases, with 14 bases spanning the gap. CDR3 region: CASSIAPGPGNTIYF. CDR3 bases: TGTGCCAGTAGTATAGCCCCGGGACCCGGGAACACCATATATTTT.

This clonotype has at least ten counts. The V and J genes are TRBV15 and TRBJ1-6; 10 bases match TRBD1. The CDR3 totals 15 residues. The V segment lost 4 bases and the J segment 9 bases; nucleotides outside the gene matches: 6. The germline CDR1 and CDR2 sequences are LNHNV and YYDKDF (reference sequence). CDR3: CATSTKTGGSSPLHF. CDR3 nucleotide sequence: TGTGCCACCAGCACAAAGACAGGGGGCAGTTCACCCCTCCACTTT.

The chain recombines TRBV6-5 with TRBJ2-7, with unresolved D. Germline V lookup: CDR1 MNHEY, CDR2 SVGAGI. Trimming stripped 7 bases from V and 3 bases from J, with 10 bases between. This CDR3 has 12 residues. The CDR3 region is CASTPGHYEQYF. The CDR3 nucleotides are TGTGCCAGCACCCCTGGGCACTACGAGCAGTACTTC.

With respect to this clonotype: This sequence may be a read error, since a much larger clone differs from it by one base. This chain connects TRBV5-4 to TRBJ2-2; D may be TRBD2 (6 bases). The CDR3 consists of 15 residues. Germline V gene data show CDR1 as SGHNT and CDR2 as YYREEE (reference sequence). V gave up 4 bases and J gave up 6 bases, with 16 bases separating them. CDR3 sequence reads: CASSRRDSVPGELFF. DNA of the CDR3: TGTGCCAGCAGCAGACGGGACTCAGTCCCCGGGGAGCTGTTTTTT.

This clonotype was counted ten times or more. The chain couples TRBV12-3 or TRBV12-4 to TRBJ2-7, with 9 positions matching TRBD1. This CDR3 contains 14 residues. Trimming cost V 4 bases and J 4 bases; bases outside gene matches: 5. This CDR3 reads CASSSKTGGYEQYF. The CDR3 DNA is TGTGCCAGCAGTTCAAAGACAGGGGGATACGAGCAGTACTTC.

This clonotype was seen at least ten times. V gene TRBV18 combines with J gene TRBJ2-3; TRBD1 or TRBD2 may be the D gene (7 bases each). CDR3 length: 15 amino acids. The ends were cut back, 6 bases at V and 5 bases at J, with 18 bases in the middle. The germline V gene has CDR1 KGHSH and CDR2 LQKENI. CDR3 DNA: TGTGCCAGCTCCCTCTTGGGAGGGGGCAAAGATACGCAGTATTTT. Protein product: CASSLLGGGKDTQYF.

This clonotype came up many times. This could be a read error, since a much larger clone is one nucleotide away. The chain recombines TRBV20-1 with TRBJ2-7; D perhaps matches TRBD2 (6 bases). CDR3 length equals 16 residues. Germline lookup yields CDR1 DFQATT and CDR2 SNEGSKA (reference sequence). The germline V and J ends were trimmed by 3 bases and 0 bases, with 18 bases remaining between them. CDR3 in DNA: TGCAGTGCTAGCACCAGGGAGGACACTCCCTCCTACGAGCAGTACTTC. Protein: CSASTREDTPSYEQYF.

With regard to this clonotype: One end of the junction varies from germline; a read error may be responsible. The DNA of the CDR3 is TGTGCCGTGCTTGGGGACTCCTACAATGAGCAGTTCTTC. Protein: CAVLGDSYNEQFF. The rearrangement uses TRBV10-1 and TRBJ2-1; D gene ambiguous. The CDR3 extends over 13 amino acids. Germline loops: CDR1 WNHNN, CDR2 SYGVQD (reference sequence).

This chain uses TRBV20-1 with TRBJ1-3; 8 positions match TRBD1. The CDR3 length is 15 residues. The trim removed 6 bases at V and 8 bases at J, leaving 15 bases unmatched. Germline CDR1 is DFQATT and CDR2 is SNEGSKA (reference sequence). The CDR3 DNA sequence: TGCAGTGCACTATCAGGGGGCAACTATGGCTACACCATATATTTT. Its translation: CSALSGGNYGYTIYF.

This clonotype was detected many times. For the CDR3, the DNA is TGTGCCAGCAGTGTGGAAAGGAATTCACCCCTCCACTTT. It yields the protein CASSVERNSPLHF. The genes are TRBV6-4 and TRBJ1-6; D unclear. Germline assignment: CDR1 MRHNA and CDR2 SNTAGT. The ends were cut back, 4 bases at V and 7 bases at J, with 8 bases in the middle. This CDR3 spans 13 amino acids.

The J gene is TRBJ1-1, the V gene TRBV5-1, with D uncertain. The CDR3 spans 14 residues. Trimming removed 4 bases at V and 7 bases at J, with 17 bases between. The V gene's germline CDR1 is SGHRS and CDR2 YFSETQ. CDR3 bases: TGCGCCAGCAGCACCGAAGTGGGATCGAATGAAGCTTTCTTT. Its translation: CASSTEVGSNEAFF.

This clonotype was observed a few times. The rearrangement joins TRBV18 to TRBJ1-2, with 7 bases aligning to TRBD1. Trimming removed 3 bases from V and 7 bases from J; junction bases left unmatched: 17. This CDR3 comprises 17 residues. Germline CDR1 KGHSH, CDR2 LQKENI. The CDR3, as DNA: TGTGCCAGCTCACCGCAGGCCCCCGGCAGGGGGTCTGCTGGCTACACCTTC. Protein product: CASSPQAPGRGSAGYTF.

This clonotype was detected many times. The J gene is TRBJ2-4, the V gene TRBV15; D is possibly TRBD1 (5 bases). The CDR3 is 14 amino acids. Germline V CDR1 and CDR2: LNHNV, YYDKDF (reference sequence). V was clipped by 5 bases and J by 6 bases, with 14 bases between them. In DNA, the CDR3 is TGTGCCACCAGCCTAACAGGTTGGGGAAACATTCAGTACTTC. Translating gives CATSLTGWGNIQYF. Full variable domain (outside the CDR3, taken from reference TRBV15 and TRBJ2-4): DAMVIQNPRYQVTQFGKPVTLSCSQTLNHNVMYWYQQKSSQAPKLLFHYYDKDFNNEADTPDNFQSRRPNTSFCFLDIRSPGLGDTAMYLCATSLTGWGNIQYFGAGTRLSVL.